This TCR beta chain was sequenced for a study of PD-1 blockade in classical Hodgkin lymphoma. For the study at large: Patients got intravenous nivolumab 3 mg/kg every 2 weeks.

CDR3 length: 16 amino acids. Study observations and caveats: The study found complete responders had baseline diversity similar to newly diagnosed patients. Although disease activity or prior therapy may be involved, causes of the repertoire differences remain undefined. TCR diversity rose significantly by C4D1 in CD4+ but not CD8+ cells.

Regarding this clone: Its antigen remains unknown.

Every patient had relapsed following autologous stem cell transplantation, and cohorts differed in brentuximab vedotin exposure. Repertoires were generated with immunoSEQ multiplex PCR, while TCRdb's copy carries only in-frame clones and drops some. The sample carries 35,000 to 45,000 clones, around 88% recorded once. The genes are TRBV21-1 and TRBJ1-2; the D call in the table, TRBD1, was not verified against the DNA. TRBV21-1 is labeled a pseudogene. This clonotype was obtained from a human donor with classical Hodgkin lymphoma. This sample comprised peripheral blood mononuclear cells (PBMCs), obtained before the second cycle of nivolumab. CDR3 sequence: CASSKEETGTGGGYTF. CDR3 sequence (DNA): TGTGCCAGCAGCAAAGAGGAGACCGGGACAGGGGGTGGCTACACCTTC.